This T cell receptor beta chain was sequenced for a study of STAT5B mutations in CD4+ large granular lymphocyte leukemia (dated by TCRdb to about 2022). For context, the study as a whole: Among healthy controls, the CDR3 'QG' motif was associated with a particular HLA allele. The study compared the TCRbeta repertoires of patients with CD4+ T-cell large granular lymphocyte leukemia against those of healthy blood donors. Flow cytometry on FACSCanto II or FACSVerse showed that the purified fractions were more than 95% pure among lymphocytes.

At the junction V is shortened by 4 bases and J by 6 bases; bases outside the gene matches: 4. Reading the germline V gene (reference sequence) gives CDR1 MNHNY and CDR2 SVGAGI. The CDR3 holds 13 amino acids from the cysteine to the phenylalanine. Only the CDR3 region is kept as DNA, spanning 39 bases read in frame from base 1. Results and caveats for the whole study, not just this receptor: Data were not HLA-matched; higher clonality in CD4+ versus CD8+ T-LGLL could reflect the relatively small sample size. TRBV06-family usage was enriched among the top patient clones (8/27) compared with healthy controls (2/35). Greater clonality appeared to be present in CD4-sorted patient repertoires than in healthy CD4+ repertoires, and the difference was retained after the putative leukemic clones were removed. Main leukemic clonotypes were private to each patient, although roughly 25% appeared at low frequency in other patients' non-leukemic repertoires.

The immunoSEQ assay at survey resolution was used to sequence TCRbeta rearrangements from genomic DNA. The paper's processing steps were these. In the TCR sequencing data, the lowest productive clonotype frequency that could be detected was 2.59 x 10-5. Only productive TCRbeta rearrangements, meaning sequences that were complete and in-frame, were kept for the analyses. Simpson clonality, calculated in the immunoSEQ Analyzer version 3.0, was used as the measure of sample clonality. Clones were categorized by frequency as very rare, small, medium, large (1-20%) or hyperexpanded (>20%). OLGA 1.2.3 estimated generation probabilities, VDJtools produced V-gene circos plots, VDJdb was queried for specificities, and GLIPH identified CDR3 motifs. TCRdb provides this immuneACCESS table in a form limited to in-frame rearrangements. Some clones are lacking; in checked studies, under half of them reflect an unresolved V gene, and why the rest are absent is not known. That table is the source of V, J and clone size, and D and trimming were worked out from the DNA. The sample table records about 33,000 clones; 70% to 90% of these occur just once. The top ten clones comprise about 3.2% of the sample.

As to this clone: What antigen it recognizes has not been identified. No base qualities exist here, and no much larger clone lies one base off it.

Buffy coats from over 35 blood donors, supplied by the Finnish Red Cross blood service, were used as healthy controls. All TCR-sequenced material derived from peripheral blood: patient blood samples and healthy donor buffy coats. Peripheral blood mononuclear cells were isolated by Ficoll-Hypaque gradient centrifugation. For the healthy controls, CD4+ cells were obtained from buffy coats by magnetic purification. The Gentra Puregene Cell and Tissue kit was used to extract genomic DNA, and a Qubit 2.0 fluorometer was used to measure the amount of genomic DNA. The receptor chain draws on TRBV6-6 and TRBJ2-7; TRBD1 agrees with 9 junctional bases. The sample was CD4+ T cells from blood buffy coats. The origin of this receptor is a human donor in good health. The DNA sequence reads TGTGCCAGCAGTTCGGACAGGGGATTCGAGCAGTACTTC. Its translation reads: CASSSDRGFEQYF.